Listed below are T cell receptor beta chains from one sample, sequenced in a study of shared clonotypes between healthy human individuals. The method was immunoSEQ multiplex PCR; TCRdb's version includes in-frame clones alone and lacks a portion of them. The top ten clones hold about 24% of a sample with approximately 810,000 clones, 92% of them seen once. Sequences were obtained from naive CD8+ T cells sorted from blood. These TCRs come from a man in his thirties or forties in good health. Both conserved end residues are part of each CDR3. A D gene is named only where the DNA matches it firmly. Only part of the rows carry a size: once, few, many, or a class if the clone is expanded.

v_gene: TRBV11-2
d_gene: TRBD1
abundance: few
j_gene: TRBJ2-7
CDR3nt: TGTGCCAGCAGCTTCAGGGGGCTCCGGGACGAGCAGTACTTC
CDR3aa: CASSFRGLRDEQYF

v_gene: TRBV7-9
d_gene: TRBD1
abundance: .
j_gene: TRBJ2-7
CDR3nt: TGTGCCAGCAGCTTAGAAGGACAGGGTAGCTCCTACGAGCAGTACTTC
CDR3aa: CASSLEGQGSSYEQYF

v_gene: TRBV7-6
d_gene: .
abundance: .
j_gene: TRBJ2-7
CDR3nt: TGTGCCAGCAGCTTAAGAGCGAACTCCAAAGGCTACGAGCAGTACTTC
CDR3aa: CASSLRANSKGYEQYF

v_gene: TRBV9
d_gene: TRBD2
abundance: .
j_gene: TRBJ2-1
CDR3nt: TGTGCCAGCAGCGACCGACTAGCGGGAGGGCCCGACAATGAGCAGTTCTTC
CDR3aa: CASSDRLAGGPDNEQFF

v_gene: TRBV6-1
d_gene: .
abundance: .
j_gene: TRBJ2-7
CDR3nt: TGTGCCAGCAGTGAACCTCCGGTCTCCGAGCAGTACTTC
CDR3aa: CASSEPPVSEQYF

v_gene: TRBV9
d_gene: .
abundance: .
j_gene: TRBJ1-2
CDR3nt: TGTGCCAGCAGCGTAGGTGCAGGGCTCCTCTTC
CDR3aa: CASSVGAGLLF

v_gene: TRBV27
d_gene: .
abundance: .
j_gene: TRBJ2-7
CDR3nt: TGTGCCAGCAGTTTATTTGGGGACCCGTACGAGCAGTACTTC
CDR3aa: CASSLFGDPYEQYF

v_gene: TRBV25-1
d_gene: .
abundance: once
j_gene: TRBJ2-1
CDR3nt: TGTGCCAGCAGTGAATATGGAGGCAGGGCTGATGAGCAGTTCTTC
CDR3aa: CASSEYGGRADEQFF

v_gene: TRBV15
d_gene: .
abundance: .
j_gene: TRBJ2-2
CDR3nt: TGTGCCACCAGCAAGGGAGTAGACACCGGGGAGCTGTTTTTT
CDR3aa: CATSKGVDTGELFF

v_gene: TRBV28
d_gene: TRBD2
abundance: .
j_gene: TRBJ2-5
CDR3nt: TGTGCCAGCAGTTCCCGGACTAGCGGGAGGGAGACCCAGTACTTC
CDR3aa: CASSSRTSGRETQYF

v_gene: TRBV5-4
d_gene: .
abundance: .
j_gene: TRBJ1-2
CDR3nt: TGTGCCAGCCGCTCGTTGACGGATCTTTATGGCTACACCTTC
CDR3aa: CASRSLTDLYGYTF

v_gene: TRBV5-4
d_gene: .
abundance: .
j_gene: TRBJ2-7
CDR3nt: TGTGCCAGCAGCCTCGGGGCGGACTACGAGCAGTACTTC
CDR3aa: CASSLGADYEQYF

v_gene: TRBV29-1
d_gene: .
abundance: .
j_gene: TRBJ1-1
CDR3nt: TGCAGCGTTGACAGCCTTGAAGCTTTCTTT
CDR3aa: CSVDSLEAFF

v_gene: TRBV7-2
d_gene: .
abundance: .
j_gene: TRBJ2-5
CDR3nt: TGTGCCAGCAGCTCCCCGACTACCGGAGTTGAGACCCAGTACTTC
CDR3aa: CASSSPTTGVETQYF

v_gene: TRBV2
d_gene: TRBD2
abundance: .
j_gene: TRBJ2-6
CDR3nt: TGTGCCAGGCCACTAGCGGCAGGGGCCAACGTCCTGACTTTC
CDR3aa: CARPLAAGANVLTF

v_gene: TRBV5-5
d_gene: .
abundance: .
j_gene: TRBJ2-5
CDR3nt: TGTGCCAGCAGCGGAAGTGAGAGGGGTGCGGAGACCCAGTACTTC
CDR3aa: CASSGSERGAETQYF

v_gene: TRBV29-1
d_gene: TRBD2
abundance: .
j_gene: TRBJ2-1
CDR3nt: TGCAGCCTTAGCGGGAGGGCCATGCATGAGCAGTTCTTC
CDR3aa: CSLSGRAMHEQFF

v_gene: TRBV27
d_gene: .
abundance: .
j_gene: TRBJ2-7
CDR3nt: TGTGCCAGCAGCACCATGGGAGGGGGGCTGTACGAGCAGTACTTC
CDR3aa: CASSTMGGGLYEQYF

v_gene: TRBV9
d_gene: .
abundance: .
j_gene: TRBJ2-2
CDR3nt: TGTGCCAGCAGCGACCCACCCACAGGGAGAGGGGCCGGGGAGCTGTTTTTT
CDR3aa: CASSDPPTGRGAGELFF

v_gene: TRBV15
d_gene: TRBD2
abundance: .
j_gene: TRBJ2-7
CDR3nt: TGTGCCACCAGCAGAGATCTTACTAGCGGGAGTGACGAGCAGTACTTC
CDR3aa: CATSRDLTSGSDEQYF

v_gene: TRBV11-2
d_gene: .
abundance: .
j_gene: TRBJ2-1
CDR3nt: TGTGCCAGCACCCCACAGCATCTTTACAATGAGCAGTTCTTC
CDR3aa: CASTPQHLYNEQFF

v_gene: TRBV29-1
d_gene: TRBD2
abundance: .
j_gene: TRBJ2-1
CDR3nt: TGCAGCGTCGGACTAGCGGGTTACAATGAGCAGTTCTTC
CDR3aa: CSVGLAGYNEQFF

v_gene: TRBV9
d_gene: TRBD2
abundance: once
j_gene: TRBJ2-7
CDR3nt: TGTGCCAGCAGTCCACCAACTAGCGGGAGGGACTCCTACGAGCAGTACTTC
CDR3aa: CASSPPTSGRDSYEQYF

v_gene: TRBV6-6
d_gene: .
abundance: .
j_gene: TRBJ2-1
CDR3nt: TGTGCCAGCAGTTACGAGTCCTACAATGAGCAGTTCTTC
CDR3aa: CASSYESYNEQFF

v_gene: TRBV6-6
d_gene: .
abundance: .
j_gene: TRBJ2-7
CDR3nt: TGTGCCAGCAGTTACTGGACCTCGGATCCCTACGAGCAGTACTTC
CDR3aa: CASSYWTSDPYEQYF

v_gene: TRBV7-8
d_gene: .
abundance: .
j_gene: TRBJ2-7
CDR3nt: TGTGCCAGCAGCCCCGCCGGGACTGCCTCCTACGAGCAGTACTTC
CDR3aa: CASSPAGTASYEQYF

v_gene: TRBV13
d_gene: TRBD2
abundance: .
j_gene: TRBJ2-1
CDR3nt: TGTGCCAGCAGCTACGAGCGGGAGGGCCTAGGGAATGAGCAGTTCTTC
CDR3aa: CASSYEREGLGNEQFF

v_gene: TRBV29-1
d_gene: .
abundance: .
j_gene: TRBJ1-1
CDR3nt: TGCAGCGTTGAAAATGGGGAAACTGAAGCTTTCTTT
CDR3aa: CSVENGETEAFF

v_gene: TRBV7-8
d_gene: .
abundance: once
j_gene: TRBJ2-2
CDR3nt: TGTGCCAGCAGGCTAAACACCGGGGAGCTGTTTTTT
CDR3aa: CASRLNTGELFF

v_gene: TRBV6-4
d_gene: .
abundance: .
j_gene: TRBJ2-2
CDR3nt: TGTGCCAGCAGTGCCAACGGGGAGCTGTTTTTT
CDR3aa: CASSANGELFF

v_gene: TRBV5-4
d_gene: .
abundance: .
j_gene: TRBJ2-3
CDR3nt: TGTGCCAGCAGCCCACGGGTATCGTGGACCGCAGATACGCAGTATTTT
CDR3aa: CASSPRVSWTADTQYF

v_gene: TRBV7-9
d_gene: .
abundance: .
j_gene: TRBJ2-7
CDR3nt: TGTGCCAGCAGCTTAGTAACCAGGGGTCTTGACGAGCAGTACTTC
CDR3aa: CASSLVTRGLDEQYF

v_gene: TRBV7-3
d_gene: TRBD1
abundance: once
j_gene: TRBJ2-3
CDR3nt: TGTGCCAGCAGCTTAGGGACAGGGGCAGGGGATACGCAGTATTTT
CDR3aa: CASSLGTGAGDTQYF

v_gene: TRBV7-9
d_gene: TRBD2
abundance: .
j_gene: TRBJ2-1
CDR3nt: TGTGCCAGCAGCTTCGTGACTAGCGGCTTCTACAATGAGCAGTTCTTC
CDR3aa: CASSFVTSGFYNEQFF

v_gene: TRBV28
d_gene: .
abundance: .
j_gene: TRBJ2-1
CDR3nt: TGTGCCACCGGGTGGTCGGGCTACAATGAGCAGTTCTTC
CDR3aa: CATGWSGYNEQFF

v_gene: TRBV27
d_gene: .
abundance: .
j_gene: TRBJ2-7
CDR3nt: TGTGCCAGCAGTCCCTCTTCGAACTACGAGCAGTACTTC
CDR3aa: CASSPSSNYEQYF